The next 15 T cell receptor beta chains were all read from a single sample in a study of blood T cell repertoires in COVID-19. Measured with immunoSEQ multiplex PCR; TCRdb has only the in-frame clones, and not every one. The table records 100,000 or so clones, roughly 79% of them present only once. Material: peripheral blood. These receptors were obtained from a human donor in a cohort sampled during active COVID-19.

The chain links TRBV5-1 to TRBJ1-4, with 7 bases fitting TRBD1. The CDR3 extends over 14 amino acids. The germline V gene encodes CDR1 SGHRS and CDR2 YFSETQ. J lost 6 bases, V lost 0 bases, and 2 bases had no gene match. CDR3: CASSLGRGDEKLFF. For the CDR3, the DNA is TGCGCCAGCAGCTTGGGCAGGGGGGATGAAAAACTGTTTTTT.

The CDR3 DNA sequence: TGTGCCAGCAGCTTGGACCCGGGACAGGGAAACTACGAGCAGTACTTC. This sequence encodes CASSLDPGQGNYEQYF. The chain combines TRBV13 with TRBJ2-7; 9 nucleotides match TRBD1. CDR1 and CDR2 from the germline V gene are PRHDT and FYEKMQ (reference sequence). J gave up 3 bases and V 3 bases, and 9 bases lay outside the gene matches. The CDR3 length is 16 residues.

This clone has just a few counts. This rearrangement joins TRBV6-5 to TRBJ1-5; D is ambiguous. Germline assignment: CDR1 MNHEY and CDR2 SVGAGI. The CDR3 consists of 16 residues. Trimming removed 4 bases from V and 0 bases from J, with 13 bases in between. CDR3 amino acids: CASSFGAGYSNQPQHF. For the CDR3, the DNA is TGTGCCAGCAGTTTCGGTGCAGGCTATAGCAATCAGCCCCAGCATTTT.

The V and J genes are TRBV5-1 and TRBJ1-4; possible D gene TRBD1, 6 bases. This CDR3 contains 15 residues. Trimming took off 0 bases at V and 4 bases at J, with 10 bases between the two ends. Germline-derived CDR1 and CDR2 are SGHRS and YFSETQ. The CDR3 DNA reads TGCGCCAGCAGCTTGGTCGGCAGGGGTAATGAAAAACTGTTTTTT. This encodes CASSLVGRGNEKLFF.

The chain has TRBV6-5 and TRBJ1-3; D is uncertain. This CDR3 is built from 14 residues. Germline V CDR1 and CDR2: MNHEY, SVGAGI. The germline V and J ends were trimmed by 3 bases and 9 bases, with 15 bases remaining between them. In DNA form, the CDR3 reads TGTGCCAGCAGTTATCAGGCCGGGGTTGGCACCATATATTTT. This sequence encodes CASSYQAGVGTIYF.

The genes are TRBV4-3 and TRBJ2-2; tentative D call: TRBD2 (6 bases). This CDR3 is 18 amino acids long. The germline V gene encodes CDR1 LGHNA and CDR2 YSLEER. V gave up 3 bases and J gave up 1 base, with 18 bases separating them. In DNA, the CDR3 is TGCGCCAGCAGCCACTCGGTTGCGGGGCGCCGGAACACCGGGGAGCTGTTTTTT. This gives the protein CASSHSVAGRRNTGELFF.

The V gene is TRBV6-5, the J gene TRBJ2-1, with D unclear. There are 13 residues in the CDR3. Trimming took 6 bases from V and 8 from J, leaving 14 bases between them. Germline V gene lookup returns CDR1 MNHEY and CDR2 SVGAGI. The CDR3 nucleotides read TGTGCCAGCAGCACGCTTCCCGGTTATGAGCAGTTCTTC. The encoded protein is CASSTLPGYEQFF.

The V and J genes are TRBV19 and TRBJ1-4; D is undetermined. Trimming pared 7 bases from V and 0 bases from J, leaving 9 bases between. The CDR3 consists of 14 residues. CDR1 LNHDA and CDR2 SQIVND come from the germline V gene (reference sequence). CDR3 bases: TGTGCCAGTATCGAAACTGCAACTAATGAAAAACTGTTTTTT. It translates to CASIETATNEKLFF.

The chain joins TRBV3-1 (or the pseudogene TRBV3-2) to TRBJ1-2; TRBD1 agrees at 8 bases. There are 16 residues in the CDR3. The germline V gene has CDR1 LGHDT and CDR2 YNNKEL (reference sequence). Trimming removed 1 base from V and 4 bases from J; junction bases left unmatched: 8. The CDR3: CASSQGVGQGAYGYTF. The CDR3 DNA reads as TGTGCCAGCAGCCAAGGGGTAGGACAGGGAGCCTATGGCTACACCTTC.

The rearrangement joins TRBV30 to TRBJ2-2; D may be TRBD1 (5 bases). CDR1 and CDR2 (germline): GTSNPN, SVGIG (reference sequence). Trimming removed 0 bases at V and 1 base at J, with 9 bases between. CDR3 length: 15 residues. The CDR3 nucleotides read TGTGCCTGGAGTGTAGTTGGACAGAACACCGGGGAGCTGTTTTTT. This sequence encodes CAWSVVGQNTGELFF.

In DNA, the CDR3 is TGTGCCTGGAGTGTAATCGAAGGGGCGTTTACGGCTGAAGCTTTCTTT. It codes for CAWSVIEGAFTAEAFF. The chain recombines TRBV30 with TRBJ1-1; D is possibly TRBD1 (5 bases). Between the trimmed V and J ends, which lost 0 bases and 6 bases, there was a span of 20 bases. The CDR3 length is 16 residues. Germline-derived CDR1 and CDR2 are GTSNPN and SVGIG (reference sequence).

This clone has just a few counts. V and J are TRBV20-1 and TRBJ1-6; D remains ambiguous. Germline values: CDR1 DFQATT, CDR2 SNEGSKA (reference sequence). The CDR3 has 16 residues. The V gene lost 3 bases and the J gene lost 2 bases, with 14 bases spanning the gap. The CDR3 DNA follows: TGCAGTGCTAGTCGAAGCCCGGGAACCTATAATTCACCCCTCCACTTT. It yields the protein CSASRSPGTYNSPLHF.

The chain has TRBV5-1 and TRBJ1-1; a weak D match, TRBD1 (5 bases). The V gene lost 0 bases and the J gene lost 2 bases, with 14 bases spanning the gap. The CDR3 totals 16 residues. Germline loops: CDR1 SGHRS, CDR2 YFSETQ. CDR3 amino acids: CASSLGAGWANTEAFF. CDR3 in DNA: TGCGCCAGCAGCTTGGGGGCAGGGTGGGCCAACACTGAAGCTTTCTTT.

The V and J genes are TRBV5-6 and TRBJ1-6, with TRBD1 as a possible D gene (6 bases). The V gene lost 0 bases and the J gene lost 9 bases, with 16 bases spanning the gap. The CDR3 totals 16 residues. Germline V gene data show CDR1 as SGHDT and CDR2 as YYEEEE. The CDR3 coding sequence is TGTGCCAGCAGCTTGGCCGGGGGGGGCGTAGGTTCACCCCTCCACTTT. Translating gives CASSLAGGGVGSPLHF.

The chain has TRBV6-5 and TRBJ2-7; the D is unclear. This CDR3 region has 12 residues. Germline lookup yields CDR1 MNHEY and CDR2 SVGAGI. Trimming cost V 8 bases and J 3 bases, with 11 bases left between them. The CDR3 here is CASRVTNYEQYF. In DNA, the CDR3 is TGTGCCAGCCGGGTCACTAACTACGAGCAGTACTTC.